The 3 T cell receptor beta chains in this list originate from one sample, sequenced in a study of blood T cells in healthy people across ages. With a J-beta primer mix and a sample-barcoded 5' primer, a second PCR ran about 6 to 11 cycles. TCRdb reprocessed the 5' RACE reads with MiXCR, giving one entry per CDR3 protein. Among approximately 730,000 distinct CDR3 sequences listed, about 53% were seen once. Sequenced: blood. Receptors were obtained from an elderly man in good health.

The V gene is TRBV3-1, the J gene TRBJ1-1, with 7 bases lining up with TRBD1. Germline V gene data show CDR1 as LGHDT and CDR2 as YNNKEL (reference sequence). The CDR3 contains 14 residues. The V segment lost 5 bases and the J segment 5 bases; nucleotides outside the gene matches: 8. The CDR3 sequence: CASSYEDRETEAFF. The CDR3 DNA reads as TGTGCCAGCAGCTACGAAGACAGGGAAACTGAAGCTTTCTTT.

The V gene is TRBV9, the J gene TRBJ2-2; D is possibly TRBD1 (6 bases). The V gene's germline CDR1 is SGDLS and CDR2 YYNGEE. The length of the CDR3 is 13 residues. The V end was cut by 3 bases, the J end by 8 bases, with 11 bases between. The CDR3 sequence: CASSANRVGELFF. CDR3 coding DNA: TGTGCCAGCAGCGCAAACAGGGTTGGGGAGCTGTTTTTT.

The chain couples TRBV20-1 to TRBJ1-6, with a weak D call TRBD1 (5 bases). V was shortened by 2 bases and J by 8 bases, with 22 bases between the two germline ends. CDR3 size: 17 residues. Germline V lookup: CDR1 DFQATT, CDR2 SNEGSKA (reference sequence). Written as DNA, the CDR3 is TGCAGTGCTAGATGCCCGACAGCCGGCGCCGGGGATTCACCCCTCCACTTT. This gives the protein CSARCPTAGAGDSPLHF.